This record covers a single T cell receptor beta chain. Its antigen remains unknown. The data were obtained in a study of human thymus T cells. Regarding the study as a whole: What related research reported was that thymic repertoires overlapped highly among unrelated individuals.

Corrective cardiac surgery supplied the resected thymus tissue. With V trimmed by 7 bases and J by 7 bases, 9 bases remained unmatched. The CDR3 has 12 residues. Germline CDR1 and CDR2: SQVTM and ANQGSEA. Only in-frame clones appear in the TCRdb table, and some are missing; sequencing was by immunoSEQ multiplex PCR. Counted here are 86,000 or so clones, approximately 97% occurring once; the ten biggest clones make up roughly 0.031%. The sequenced sample consisted of thymus tissue. This clonotype was sampled from a boy in the first two years of life with a congenital heart defect but otherwise immunologically healthy. The chain employs TRBV29-1 and TRBJ1-2; 7 bases line up with TRBD1. CDR3 sequence: CSAIDRERGYTF. The CDR3 coding sequence is TGCAGCGCCATAGACAGGGAACGTGGCTACACCTTC.